This TCR beta chain emerged from a study of blood T cell repertoires in COVID-19. Study as a whole: T cells, B-cell-depleted T cells, or PBMCs supplied cDNA or gDNA.

As to this clone: Other DNA sequences in the same sample also yield this CDR3.

Profiled with immunoSEQ multiplex PCR; TCRdb holds only in-frame clones, not every one. The sample contains 300,000 to 350,000 clones, almost 90% of which appear only once. Clinical history as reported by participants underpinned cohort assignment. The germline V gene encodes CDR1 SGHAT and CDR2 FQNNGV. CDR3 length: 13 residues. The junction had 3 bases not matched to a gene; V was cut back by 3 bases and J by 7 bases. This receptor was identified in a young woman with acute COVID-19. The sample taken for sequencing was PBMCs or T cells enriched from blood (not recorded which). The chain employs TRBV11-2 and TRBJ1-5; 7 bases align to TRBD1. The DNA for the CDR3 is TGTGCCAGCAGCTTCGACAGGGACCAGCCCCAGCATTTT. It yields the protein CASSFDRDQPQHF.